This is a list of T cell receptor beta chains from one sample in a study of OX40 agonist ivuxolimab in advanced cancers. Only in-frame clones appear in the TCRdb table, and some are missing; sequencing was by immunoSEQ multiplex PCR. Of some 15,000 clones listed, 60% to 85% are singletons. The specimen comprised CD4+ or CD8+ T cells sorted from blood, sampled in a trial of the OX40 agonist ivuxolimab. These receptor sequences come from an adult with an advanced solid tumor such as melanoma, head and neck, liver or kidney cancer. CDR3s include the opening cysteine and the closing phenylalanine or tryptophan. Only some rows state a clone size, as once, few, many or a class for expanded clones.

size: .
V: TRBV28
CDR3: CALRDGSNQPQHF

size: .
V: TRBV6-1
CDR3: CASSEDVGVGNQPQHF

size: .
V: TRBV10-2
CDR3: CASSGYRGLWGYTF

size: .
V: TRBV5-6
CDR3: CASSLGWGGLGEQYF

size: medium-sized
V: TRBV18
CDR3: CASSREVSTDTQYF

size: .
V: TRBV7-2
CDR3: CASSLVNEKLFF

size: .
V: TRBV6-5
CDR3: CASSYVESSYEQYF

size: .
V: TRBV19
CDR3: CASSIGNSGTAFYEQYF

size: medium-sized
V: TRBV28
CDR3: CASSLIAYGYTF

size: .
V: TRBV5-6
CDR3: CASSFWGANYGYTF

size: .
V: TRBV28
CDR3: CASSLDTQYF

size: .
V: TRBV7-9
CDR3: CASSREGDPVQQFF

size: few
V: TRBV5-1
CDR3: CATSPAGGPYNEQFF

size: .
V: TRBV5-1
CDR3: CASSLSTDTQYF

size: .
V: TRBV19
CDR3: CASSIPGRTDTQYF

size: .
V: TRBV7-3
CDR3: CASSKLAGGNEQFF

size: .
V: TRBV11-1
CDR3: CASSLMVGNEQFF

size: few
V: TRBV25-1
CDR3: CASSPRGGDEQYF

size: .
V: TRBV28
CDR3: CASSPGHNYEQYF

size: .
V: TRBV5-6
CDR3: CASSPDRGPLGYTF

size: .
V: TRBV27
CDR3: CASSFRTGGNQPQHF

size: .
V: TRBV5-4
CDR3: CASSLETVGNTIYF

size: once
V: TRBV29-1
CDR3: CSVESGTGYEQYF